A single sample gave rise to the 18 T cell receptor beta chains below, sequenced in a study of CD8+CD57+ T cells in acquired aplastic anemia. The use of genomic DNA as template underpinned the TCR beta VDJ and CDR3 profiling. MiXCR, run by TCRdb on the reads, gives a single entry per CDR3 protein. The top ten clones hold approximately 8% of a sample with 250,000 to 350,000 distinct CDR3 sequences, around 60% of them seen once. Sequences were obtained from sorted CD4+, CD8+, or CD8+CD57+ T cells (not recorded which) from PBMCs. These receptors originate from a human donor with severe aplastic anemia or a healthy control (not recorded which).

This chain links TRBV7-2 with TRBJ1-1; no definite D call. The CDR3 length is 14 residues. CDR1 is SGHTA, CDR2 FQGNSA, per germline. Trimming cost V 4 bases and J 1 base, with 10 bases left between them. The DNA of the CDR3 is TGTGCCAGCAGCTCGGGGTCTGCGAACACTGAAGCTTTCTTT. Amino acids: CASSSGSANTEAFF.

CDR3 DNA: TGTGCCAGCAGCTCTACCTTAGCTGGGGCCAACGTCCTGACTTTC. Its protein is CASSSTLAGANVLTF. The V gene is TRBV6-5, the J gene TRBJ2-6, with D unresolved. V gave up 6 bases and J gave up 2 bases, with 11 bases separating them. Per germline, CDR1 MNHEY and CDR2 SVGAGI. The CDR3 is 15 residues long.

This clonotype was picked up many times. J is TRBJ2-2 and V is TRBV7-2; D not certain. V was trimmed by 5 bases and J by 2 bases, leaving 15 bases between them. The CDR3 runs to 16 residues. Per germline, CDR1 SGHTA and CDR2 FQGNSA. CDR3 protein: CASSRVGIYNTGELFF. The CDR3 region has the DNA TGTGCCAGCAGCCGAGTAGGGATATACAACACCGGGGAGCTGTTTTTT.

The chain combines TRBV20-1 with TRBJ1-3; weak D call: TRBD1 (6 bases). This CDR3 contains 13 residues. Trimming removed 3 bases at V and 3 bases at J, with 9 bases between. Germline CDR1 is DFQATT and CDR2 is SNEGSKA (reference sequence). The CDR3 loop is CSASGGRGNTIYF. CDR3 in DNA: TGCAGTGCTAGTGGGGGGCGTGGAAACACCATATATTTT.

Remarks on this clonotype: The junction differs from germline at one of its ends, possibly a read error. This chain connects TRBV10-1 to TRBJ2-7, with a tentative D call TRBD1 (5 bases). This CDR3 has 12 residues. CDR1 is WNHNN, CDR2 SYGVQD, per germline (reference sequence). The chain's CDR3 is CASSGQGSEHYF. In DNA form, the CDR3 reads TGCGCCAGCAGTGGGCAGGGAAGCGAGCACTACTTC.

The chain links TRBV20-1 to TRBJ2-1, with D perhaps TRBD1 (6 bases). Germline V gives CDR1 DFQATT, CDR2 SNEGSKA (reference sequence). V was clipped by 6 bases and J by 6 bases, with 21 bases between them. The CDR3 has 15 amino acids. In nucleotides, the CDR3 is TGCAGTGCCCGTCAAAGTTTGGGGACACGCAATGAGCAGTTCTTC. Encoded protein: CSARQSLGTRNEQFF.

The chain uses TRBV20-1 and TRBJ2-5; 8 bases align to TRBD1. The germline V gene encodes CDR1 DFQATT and CDR2 SNEGSKA (reference sequence). With V trimmed by 4 bases and J by 4 bases, 8 bases remained unmatched. The CDR3 consists of 14 residues. The CDR3 spells CSATGQGAPETQYF. The CDR3 nucleotides are TGCAGTGCTACCGGGCAGGGGGCCCCAGAGACCCAGTACTTC.

With respect to this clonotype: A junction end diverges from the germline sequence, so it may reflect a read error. This chain uses TRBV5-1 with TRBJ2-5; D might be TRBD1 (6 bases). From germline, CDR1 is SGHRS and CDR2 YFSETQ. CDR3 length: 15 residues. CDR3 residues: CASSSDRSAQETQYF. In DNA form, the CDR3 reads TGTGCCAGCAGTTCTGACAGGAGCGCCCAAGAGACCCAGTACTTC.

This chain joins TRBV19 and TRBJ1-5; no reliable D call. Trimming stripped 7 bases from V and 3 bases from J, with 19 bases between. CDR3 length: 16 residues. Germline-derived CDR1 and CDR2 are LNHDA and SQIVND (reference sequence). DNA for the CDR3: TGTGCCAGTAAGGCCGGGGTCCAACCTACCAATCAGCCCCAGCATTTT. Translation gives CASKAGVQPTNQPQHF.

The CDR3 is CASSVEGLAGEQYF. The CDR3 DNA follows: TGTGCCAGCAGCGTAGAGGGACTAGCGGGAGAGCAGTACTTC. The J gene is TRBJ2-7, the V gene TRBV9, with TRBD2 identical over 13 bases. The CDR3 length is 14 residues. V shed 0 bases, J shed 7 bases, and the junction held 1 base outside the gene matches. Germline V gives CDR1 SGDLS, CDR2 YYNGEE.

With regard to this clonotype: The conserved closing phenylalanine or tryptophan is absent in this CDR3, likely reflecting a read error. The gene calls are TRBV10-3 and TRBJ1-5, with D maybe TRBD1 (6 bases). Germline V gene lookup returns CDR1 ENHRY and CDR2 SYGVKD. V was pared by 3 bases and J by 4 bases, with 10 bases between. The CDR3 runs to 14 residues. Written as DNA, the CDR3 is TGTGCCATCAGTGAAGGACAGAGTAATCAGCCCCAGCATTAT. Residues: CAISEGQSNQPQHY.

This clonotype was seen a handful of times. The gene calls are TRBV29-1 and TRBJ2-7; D possibly corresponds to TRBD1 (5 bases). V gave up 1 base and J gave up 1 base, with 8 bases separating them. Germline values: CDR1 SQVTM, CDR2 ANQGSEA. The CDR3 extends over 13 amino acids. The chain's CDR3 is CSVEGGQSYEQYF. The CDR3 region has the DNA TGCAGCGTTGAAGGGGGCCAGTCCTACGAGCAGTACTTC.

This clonotype was seen more than once but under ten times. The chain employs TRBV19 and TRBJ1-1; D is undetermined. CDR1 and CDR2 (germline): LNHDA, SQIVND (reference sequence). This CDR3 contains 11 residues. V dropped 4 bases and J dropped 5 bases, with 5 bases sitting between them. The CDR3 reads CASSRVTEAFF. DNA of the CDR3: TGTGCCAGTAGTAGGGTTACTGAAGCTTTCTTT.

This clonotype has ten or more counts. This sequence joins TRBV7-9 and TRBJ1-1; the D gene is possibly TRBD1 (5 bases). Trimming left V 1 base short and J 7 bases short, with 13 bases between. This CDR3 is 14 amino acids long. The germline gives CDR1 SEHNR, CDR2 FQNEAQ (reference sequence). The CDR3 spells CASSLEGDLYEAFF. DNA for the CDR3: TGTGCCAGCAGCTTAGAAGGGGATCTTTATGAAGCTTTCTTT.

This sequence joins TRBV12-3 or TRBV12-4 and TRBJ2-7; 7 positions match TRBD1. Trimming cost V 3 bases and J 2 bases; bases outside gene matches: 7. The CDR3 sequence is 15 residues long. CDR3 DNA: TGTGCCAGCAGTTTCGGGACAGAACCTACCTACGAGCAGTACTTC. Translation: CASSFGTEPTYEQYF.

This clonotype was picked up a small number of times. This chain uses TRBV6-1 with TRBJ2-3; D is unclear. Trimming removed 2 bases at V and 1 base at J, with 13 bases between. Per the germline V gene, CDR1 is MNHNS and CDR2 is SASEGT. This CDR3 region has 16 residues. The CDR3 spells CASSETRRWGTDTQYF. The CDR3 DNA is TGTGCCAGCAGTGAAACCAGACGGTGGGGCACAGATACGCAGTATTTT.

This clonotype was picked up many times. V gene TRBV15 combines with J gene TRBJ2-1; no definite D call. The CDR3 is 16 residues long. Trimming removed 0 bases from V and 0 bases from J, with 9 bases in between. CDR1 and CDR2 (germline): LNHNV, YYDKDF (reference sequence). The CDR3 bases are TGTGCCACCAGCAGAGATCTTCTGGGCTCCTACAATGAGCAGTTCTTC. This gives the protein CATSRDLLGSYNEQFF.

J is TRBJ1-6 and V is TRBV7-3; TRBD1 matches at 8 bases. The germline V gene encodes CDR1 SGHTA and CDR2 FQGTGA. The CDR3 has 13 amino acids. After removal of 2 bases from V and 13 bases from J, the junction contained 4 bases not matched to a gene. The CDR3 sequence: CASSLWDRFPLHF. The CDR3 bases are TGTGCCAGCAGCTTATGGGACAGGTTTCCCCTCCACTTT.